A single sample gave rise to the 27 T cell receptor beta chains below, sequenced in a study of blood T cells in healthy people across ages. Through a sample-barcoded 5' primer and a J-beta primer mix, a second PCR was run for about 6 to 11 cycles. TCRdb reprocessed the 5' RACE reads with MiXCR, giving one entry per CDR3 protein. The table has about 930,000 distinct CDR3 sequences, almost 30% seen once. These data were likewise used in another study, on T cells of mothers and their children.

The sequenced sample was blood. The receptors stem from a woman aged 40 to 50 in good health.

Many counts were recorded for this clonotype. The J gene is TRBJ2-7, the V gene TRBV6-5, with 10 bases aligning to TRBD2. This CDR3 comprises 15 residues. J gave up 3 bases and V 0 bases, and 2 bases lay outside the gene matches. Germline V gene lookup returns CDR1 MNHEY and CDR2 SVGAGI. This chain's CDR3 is CASSYSTSGVYEQYF. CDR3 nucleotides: TGTGCCAGCAGTTACTCTACTAGCGGGGTCTACGAGCAGTACTTC.

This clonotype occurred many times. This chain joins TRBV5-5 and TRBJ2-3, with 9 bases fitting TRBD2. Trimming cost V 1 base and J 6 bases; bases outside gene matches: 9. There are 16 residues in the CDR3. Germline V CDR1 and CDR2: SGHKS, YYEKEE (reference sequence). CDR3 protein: CASSLRRGGVGDTQYF. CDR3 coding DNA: TGTGCCAGCAGCTTGAGGCGGGGGGGCGTCGGGGATACGCAGTATTTT. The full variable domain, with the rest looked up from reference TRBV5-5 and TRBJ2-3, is DAGVTQSPTHLIKTRGQQVTLRCSPISGHKSVSWYQQVLGQGPQFIFQYYEKEERGRGNFPDRFSARQFPNYSSELNVNALLLGDSALYLCASSLRRGGVGDTQYFGPGTRLTVL.

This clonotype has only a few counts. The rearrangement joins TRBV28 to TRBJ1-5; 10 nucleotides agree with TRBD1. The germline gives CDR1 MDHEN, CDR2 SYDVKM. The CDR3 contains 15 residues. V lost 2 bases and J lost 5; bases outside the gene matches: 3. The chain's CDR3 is CASSLRGQGYQPQHF. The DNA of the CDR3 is TGTGCCAGCAGTTTAAGGGGACAGGGGTATCAGCCCCAGCATTTT.

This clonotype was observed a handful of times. The CDR3 reads CAKGAGANVLTF. CDR3 coding DNA: TGTGCCAAGGGTGCTGGGGCCAACGTCCTGACTTTC. The rearrangement links TRBV7-9 to TRBJ2-6, with D uncertain. Germline lookup yields CDR1 SEHNR and CDR2 FQNEAQ (reference sequence). The V end was cut by 10 bases, the J end by 2 bases, with 6 bases between. The CDR3 consists of 12 residues. Complete variable domain (other parts from reference TRBV7-9 and TRBJ2-6): DTGVSQNPRHKITKRGQNVTFRCDPISEHNRLYWYRQTLGQGPEFLTYFQNEAQLEKSRLLSDRFSAERPKGSFSTLEIQRTEQGDSAMYLCAKGAGANVLTFGAGSRLTVL.

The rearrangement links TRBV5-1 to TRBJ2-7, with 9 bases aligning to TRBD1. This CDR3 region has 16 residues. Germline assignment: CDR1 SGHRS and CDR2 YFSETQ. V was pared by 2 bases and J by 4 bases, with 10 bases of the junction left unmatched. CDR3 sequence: CASSFGGGTGFYEQYF. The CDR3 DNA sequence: TGCGCCAGCAGCTTTGGAGGGGGGACAGGGTTTTACGAGCAGTACTTC.

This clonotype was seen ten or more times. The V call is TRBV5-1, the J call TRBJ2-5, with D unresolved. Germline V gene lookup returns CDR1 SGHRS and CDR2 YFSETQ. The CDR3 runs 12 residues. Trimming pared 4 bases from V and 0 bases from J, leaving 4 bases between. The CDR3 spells CASSTNQETQYF. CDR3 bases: TGCGCCAGCAGCACGAACCAAGAGACCCAGTACTTC.

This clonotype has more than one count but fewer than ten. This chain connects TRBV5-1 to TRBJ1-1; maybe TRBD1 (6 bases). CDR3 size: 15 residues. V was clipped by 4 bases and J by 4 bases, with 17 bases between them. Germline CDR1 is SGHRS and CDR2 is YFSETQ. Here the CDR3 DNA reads TGCGCCAGCAGCCCGGAAAGGGGGATGGCCACTGAAGCTTTCTTT. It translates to CASSPERGMATEAFF.

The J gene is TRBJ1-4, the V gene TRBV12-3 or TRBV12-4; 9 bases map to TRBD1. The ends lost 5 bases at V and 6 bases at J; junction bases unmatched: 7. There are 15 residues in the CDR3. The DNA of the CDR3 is TGTGCCAGCAGTCCCCGGACAGGGGAGCATGAAAAACTGTTTTTT. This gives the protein CASSPRTGEHEKLFF.

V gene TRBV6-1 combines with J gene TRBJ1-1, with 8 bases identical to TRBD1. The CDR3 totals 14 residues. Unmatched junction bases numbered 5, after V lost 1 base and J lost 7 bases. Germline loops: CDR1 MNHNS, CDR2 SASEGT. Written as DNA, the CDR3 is TGTGCCAGCAGTGAAGTCGGGACAGGTAGTGAAGCTTTCTTT. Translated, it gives CASSEVGTGSEAFF.

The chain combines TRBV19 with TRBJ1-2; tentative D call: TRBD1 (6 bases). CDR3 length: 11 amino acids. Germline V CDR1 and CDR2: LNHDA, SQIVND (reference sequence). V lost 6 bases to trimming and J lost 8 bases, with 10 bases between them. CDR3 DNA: TGTGCCAGTAGGGCAGGGGACGGCTACACCTTC. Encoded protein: CASRAGDGYTF.

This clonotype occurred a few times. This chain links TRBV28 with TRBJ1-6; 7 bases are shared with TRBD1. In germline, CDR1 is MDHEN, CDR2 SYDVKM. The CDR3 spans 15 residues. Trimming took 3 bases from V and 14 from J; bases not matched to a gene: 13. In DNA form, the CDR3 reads TGTGCCAGCAGTTTGCGACAGGGTCCCTCCTCGTCCCTCCACTTT. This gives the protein CASSLRQGPSSSLHF.

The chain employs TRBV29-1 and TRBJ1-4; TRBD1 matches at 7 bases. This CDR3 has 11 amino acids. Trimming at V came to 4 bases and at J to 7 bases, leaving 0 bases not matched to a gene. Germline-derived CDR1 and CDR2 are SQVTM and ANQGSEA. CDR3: CSVGQGEKLFF. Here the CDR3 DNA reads TGCAGCGTTGGACAGGGTGAAAAACTGTTTTTT. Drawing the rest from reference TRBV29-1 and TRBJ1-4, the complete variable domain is SAVISQKPSRDICQRGTSLTIQCQVDSQVTMMFWYRQQPGQSLTLIATANQGSEATYESGFVIDKFPISRPNLTFSTLTVSNMSPEDSSIYLCSVGQGEKLFFGSGTQLSVL.

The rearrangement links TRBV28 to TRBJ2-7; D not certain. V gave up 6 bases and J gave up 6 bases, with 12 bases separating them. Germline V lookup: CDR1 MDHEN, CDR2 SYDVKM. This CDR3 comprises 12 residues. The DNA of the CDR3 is TGTGCCAGCAGCCAGACAAGAACCGAGCAGTACTTC. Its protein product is CASSQTRTEQYF.

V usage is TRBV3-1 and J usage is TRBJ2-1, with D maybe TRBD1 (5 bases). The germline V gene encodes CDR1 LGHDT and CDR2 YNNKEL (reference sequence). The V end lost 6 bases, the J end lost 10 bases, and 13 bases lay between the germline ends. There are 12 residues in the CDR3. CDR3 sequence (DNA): TGTGCCAGCAGTCGTAATAGGGGAGAGCAGTTCTTC. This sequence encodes CASSRNRGEQFF.

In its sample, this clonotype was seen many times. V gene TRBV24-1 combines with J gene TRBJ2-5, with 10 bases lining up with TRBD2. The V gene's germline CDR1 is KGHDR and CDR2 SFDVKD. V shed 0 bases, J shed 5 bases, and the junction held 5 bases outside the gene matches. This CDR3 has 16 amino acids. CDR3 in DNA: TGTGCCACCAGTGATTTGCAACTAGCGGGGAAGGAGACCCAGTACTTC. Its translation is CATSDLQLAGKETQYF.

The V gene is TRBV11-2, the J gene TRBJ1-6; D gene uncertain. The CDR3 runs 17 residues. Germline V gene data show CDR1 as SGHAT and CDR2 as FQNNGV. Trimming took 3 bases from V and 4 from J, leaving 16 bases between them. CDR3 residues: CASSFPTSHGYNSPLHF. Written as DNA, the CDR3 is TGTGCCAGCAGCTTTCCTACTTCGCATGGGTATAATTCACCCCTCCACTTT. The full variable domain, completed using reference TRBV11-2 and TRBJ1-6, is EAGVAQSPRYKIIEKRQSVAFWCNPISGHATLYWYQQILGQGPKLLIQFQNNGVVDDSQLPKDRFSAERLKGVDSTLKIQPAKLEDSAVYLCASSFPTSHGYNSPLHFGNGTRLTVT.

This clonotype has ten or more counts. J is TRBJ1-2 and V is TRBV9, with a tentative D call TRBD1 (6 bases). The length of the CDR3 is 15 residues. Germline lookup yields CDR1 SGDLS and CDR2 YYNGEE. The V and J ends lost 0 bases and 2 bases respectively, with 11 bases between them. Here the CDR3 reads CASSVGGGLNYGYTF. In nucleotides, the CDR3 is TGTGCCAGCAGCGTAGGAGGGGGGCTCAACTATGGCTACACCTTC.

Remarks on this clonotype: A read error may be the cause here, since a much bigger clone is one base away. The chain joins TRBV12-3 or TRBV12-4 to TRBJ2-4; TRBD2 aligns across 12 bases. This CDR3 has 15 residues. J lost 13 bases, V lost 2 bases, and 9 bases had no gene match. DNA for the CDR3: TGTGCCAGCAGTTTACAACTAGCGGGGGGTAATGAGCAGTACTTC. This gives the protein CASSLQLAGGNEQYF.

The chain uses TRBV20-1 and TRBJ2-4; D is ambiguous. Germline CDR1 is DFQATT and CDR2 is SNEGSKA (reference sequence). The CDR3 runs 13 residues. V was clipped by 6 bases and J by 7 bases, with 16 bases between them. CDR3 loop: CSAGQVTPNIQYF. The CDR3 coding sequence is TGCAGTGCAGGGCAGGTAACCCCTAACATTCAGTACTTC.

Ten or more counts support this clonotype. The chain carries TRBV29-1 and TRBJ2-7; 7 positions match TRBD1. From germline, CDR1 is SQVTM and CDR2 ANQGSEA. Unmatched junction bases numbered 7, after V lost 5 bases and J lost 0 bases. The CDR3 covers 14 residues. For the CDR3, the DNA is TGCAGCGTTATACAGGGGTTAAGCTCCTACGAGCAGTACTTC. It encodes CSVIQGLSSYEQYF.

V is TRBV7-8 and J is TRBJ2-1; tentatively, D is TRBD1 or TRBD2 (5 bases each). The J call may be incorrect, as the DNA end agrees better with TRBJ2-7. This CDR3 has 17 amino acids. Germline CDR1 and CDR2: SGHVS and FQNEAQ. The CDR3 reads CASSLDRTSSSYNEQYF. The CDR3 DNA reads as TGTGCCAGCAGCTTAGACAGGACCTCTAGCTCCTACAATGAGCAGTACTTC.

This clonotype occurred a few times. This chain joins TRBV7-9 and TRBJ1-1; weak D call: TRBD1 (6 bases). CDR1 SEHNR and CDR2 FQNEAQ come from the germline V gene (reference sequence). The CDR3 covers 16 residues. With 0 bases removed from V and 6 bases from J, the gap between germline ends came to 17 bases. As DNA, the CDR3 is TGTGCCAGCAGCTTAGCGATGGCAGGGGCCCCCTCTGAAGCTTTCTTT. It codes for CASSLAMAGAPSEAFF.

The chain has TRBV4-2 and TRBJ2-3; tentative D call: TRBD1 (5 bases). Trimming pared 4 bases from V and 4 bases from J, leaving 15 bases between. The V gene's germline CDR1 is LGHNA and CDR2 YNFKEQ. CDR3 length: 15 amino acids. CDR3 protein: CASSPHEGVADTQYF. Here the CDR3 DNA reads TGTGCCAGCAGCCCCCACGAAGGGGTCGCAGATACGCAGTATTTT.

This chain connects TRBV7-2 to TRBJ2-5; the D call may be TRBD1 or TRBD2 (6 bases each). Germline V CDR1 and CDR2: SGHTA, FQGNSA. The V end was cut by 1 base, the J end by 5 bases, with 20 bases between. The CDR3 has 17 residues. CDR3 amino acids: CASSLGISWGAGETQYF. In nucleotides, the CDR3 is TGTGCCAGCAGCTTAGGAATTTCTTGGGGGGCCGGGGAGACCCAGTACTTC.

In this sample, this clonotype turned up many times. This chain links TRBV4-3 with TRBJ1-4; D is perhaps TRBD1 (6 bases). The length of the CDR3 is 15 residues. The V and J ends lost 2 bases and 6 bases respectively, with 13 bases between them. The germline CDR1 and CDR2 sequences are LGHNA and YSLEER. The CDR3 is CASSQRGTGDEKLFF. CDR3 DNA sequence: TGCGCCAGCAGCCAAAGGGGGACCGGGGATGAAAAACTGTTTTTT.

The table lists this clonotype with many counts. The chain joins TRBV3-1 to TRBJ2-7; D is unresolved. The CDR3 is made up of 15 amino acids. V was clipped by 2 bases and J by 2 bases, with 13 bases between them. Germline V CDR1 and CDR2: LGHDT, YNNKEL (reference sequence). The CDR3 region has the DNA TGTGCCAGCAGCCAACCCACAGCTCCACCCTACGAGCAGTACTTC. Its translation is CASSQPTAPPYEQYF.

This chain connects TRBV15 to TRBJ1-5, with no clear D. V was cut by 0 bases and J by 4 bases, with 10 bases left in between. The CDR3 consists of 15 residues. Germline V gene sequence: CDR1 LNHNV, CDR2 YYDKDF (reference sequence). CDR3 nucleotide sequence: TGTGCCACCAGCAGAGAAAGTTTGGGGAATCAGCCCCAGCATTTT. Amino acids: CATSRESLGNQPQHF.